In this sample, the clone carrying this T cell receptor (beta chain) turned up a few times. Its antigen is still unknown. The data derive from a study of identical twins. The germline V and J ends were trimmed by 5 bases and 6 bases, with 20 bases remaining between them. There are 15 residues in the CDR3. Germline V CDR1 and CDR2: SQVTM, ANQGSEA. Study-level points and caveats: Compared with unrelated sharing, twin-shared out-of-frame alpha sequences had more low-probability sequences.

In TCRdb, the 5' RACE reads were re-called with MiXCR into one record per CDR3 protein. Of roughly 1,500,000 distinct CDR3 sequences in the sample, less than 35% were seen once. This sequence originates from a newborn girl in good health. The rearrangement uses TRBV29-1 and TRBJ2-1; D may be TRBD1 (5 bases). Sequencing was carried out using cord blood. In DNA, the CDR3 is TGCAGCGTTCGTAACCCTGGGGCGGATTTCAATGAGCAGTTCTTC. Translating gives CSVRNPGADFNEQFF.